The sequence of this T cell receptor beta chain was determined in a study of cytomegalovirus exposure and HLA in healthy donors. Study-wide background: It was reported in a later analysis that the same platform had been used for the roughly 110 validation repertoires as for the roughly 650 first-cohort repertoires. General study results and limits: The study labeled roughly 160 TCR beta chains cytomegalovirus-associated.

Looked up from germline, CDR1 is LGHNA and CDR2 is YSLEER. The CDR3 length is 16 residues. With V trimmed by 0 bases and J by 2 bases, 3 bases remained unmatched. In regard to this clone: Its target is unknown.

This table comes from immunoSEQ multiplex PCR, and its TCRdb copy is limited to in-frame clones, with some not included. The sample lists over 100,000 clones; more than 75% were seen once. The chain combines TRBV4-3 with TRBJ2-1, with 8 bases fitting TRBD2. The sequence was obtained from a young woman in good health and CMV-seropositive. Sequenced sample: PBMCs. The CDR3 loop is CASSQENGRAYNEQFF. In DNA form, the CDR3 reads TGCGCCAGCAGCCAAGAAAACGGGAGGGCCTACAATGAGCAGTTCTTC.